This T cell receptor beta chain was retrieved from a study of shared clonotypes between healthy human individuals. About the research overall: The people who gave samples were a couple of women and three men aged 18 to 49.

Healthy HIV-negative adults with no recent acute infections or vaccinations were recruited as donors. Clones were read by immunoSEQ multiplex PCR, and TCRdb kept only the in-frame ones, dropping some. The profile shows approximately 2.4 million clones, 95% of them singletons. This TCR was recovered from a man in his late teens or twenties in good health. Material for sequencing was naive CD4+ T cells sorted from blood. Indicated subset: CD45RA+ positively selected.

CDR3 coding DNA: TGTGCCAGCAGTCGGGAGGCGGGGGGATACGAGCAGTACTTC. The encoded protein is CASSREAGGYEQYF. This chain connects TRBV6-6 to TRBJ2-7, with TRBD2 matching 8 bases. Germline CDR1 is MNHNY and CDR2 is SVGAGI (reference sequence). The CDR3 contains 14 residues. The V and J ends lost 5 bases and 4 bases, in that order; junction bases with no gene match: 7.